This TCR beta chain was retrieved from a study of CD8 T cells in Susac syndrome. Study-level points and caveats: The relatively small number of individuals in the TCR sequencing and HLA analysis was acknowledged by the study.

In blood CD8+ and CD4+ T cells, TCR beta underwent sequencing. Negative isolation yielded CD8+ and CD4+ T cells; FACS enriched TEMRA cells. A quantity of roughly 0.5 to 1 ug RNA underwent reverse transcription using random hexamers. An immunoSEQ multiplex PCR amplified TCR beta CDR3 over 54 Vbeta and 13 Jbeta. From the immunoSEQ multiplex PCR reads, TCRdb called clonotypes with MiXCR, one entry per CDR3 protein. The sample lists some 300,000 distinct CDR3 sequences, approximately 89% occurring once. Only one count was recorded for this clonotype. The antigen is not known. This sequence was found in a human donor with multiple sclerosis. Source material: CD8+ T cells from PBMCs.

This chain's CDR3 is CAWSEGVGTDTQYF. In nucleotides, the CDR3 is TGTGCCTGGTCAGAAGGGGTTGGGACAGATACGCAGTATTTT. The chain employs TRBV30 and TRBJ2-3, with D possibly TRBD1 on 5 matching bases. Germline V gene data show CDR1 as GTSNPN and CDR2 as SVGIG (reference sequence). Between the trimmed V and J ends, which lost 5 bases and 3 bases, there was a span of 15 bases. CDR3 length: 14 amino acids.